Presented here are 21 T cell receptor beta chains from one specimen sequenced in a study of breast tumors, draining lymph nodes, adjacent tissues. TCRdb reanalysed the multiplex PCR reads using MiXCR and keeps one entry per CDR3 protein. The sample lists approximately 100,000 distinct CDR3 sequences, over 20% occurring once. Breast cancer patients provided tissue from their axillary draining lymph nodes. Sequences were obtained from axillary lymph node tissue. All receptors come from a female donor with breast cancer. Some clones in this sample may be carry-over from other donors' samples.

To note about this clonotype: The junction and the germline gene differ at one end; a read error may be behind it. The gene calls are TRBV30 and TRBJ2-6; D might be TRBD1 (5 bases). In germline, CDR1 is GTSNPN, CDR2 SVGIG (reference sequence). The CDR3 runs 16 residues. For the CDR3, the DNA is TGTGCCTGGAGTCTAAGGACACTCTCTGTGGCCAACGTCCTGACTTTC. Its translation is CAWSLRTLSVANVLTF.

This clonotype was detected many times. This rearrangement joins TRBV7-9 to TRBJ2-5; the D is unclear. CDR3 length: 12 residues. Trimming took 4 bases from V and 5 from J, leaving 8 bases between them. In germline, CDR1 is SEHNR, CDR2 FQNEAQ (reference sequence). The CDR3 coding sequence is TGTGCCAGCAGCTCCTGGTGGGAGACCCAGTACTTC. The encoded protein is CASSSWWETQYF.

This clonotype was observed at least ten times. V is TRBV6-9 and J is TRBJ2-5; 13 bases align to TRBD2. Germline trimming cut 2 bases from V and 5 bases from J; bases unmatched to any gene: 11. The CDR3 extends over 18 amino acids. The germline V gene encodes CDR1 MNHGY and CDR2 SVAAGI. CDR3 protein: CASSYVTSGGNFGETQYF. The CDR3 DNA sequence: TGTGCCAGCAGTTATGTGACTAGCGGGGGGAATTTTGGGGAGACCCAGTACTTC.

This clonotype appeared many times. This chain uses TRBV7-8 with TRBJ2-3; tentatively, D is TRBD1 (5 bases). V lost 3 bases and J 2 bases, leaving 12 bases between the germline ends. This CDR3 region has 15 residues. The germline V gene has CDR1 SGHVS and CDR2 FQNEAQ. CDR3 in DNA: TGTGCCAGCAGCTTTAGTAGGGGTGACACAGATACGCAGTATTTT. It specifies CASSFSRGDTDTQYF.

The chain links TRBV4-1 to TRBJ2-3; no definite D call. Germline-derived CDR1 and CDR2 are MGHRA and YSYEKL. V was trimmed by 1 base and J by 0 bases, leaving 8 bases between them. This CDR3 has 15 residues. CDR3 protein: CASSQAETSTDTQYF. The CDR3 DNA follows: TGCGCCAGCAGCCAAGCAGAGACTAGCACAGATACGCAGTATTTT.

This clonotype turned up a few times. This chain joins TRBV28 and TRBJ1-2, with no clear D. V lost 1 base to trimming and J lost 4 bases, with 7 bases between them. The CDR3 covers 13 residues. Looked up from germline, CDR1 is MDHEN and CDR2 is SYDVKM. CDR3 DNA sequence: TGTGCCAGCAGTTTATCGGTGATCTATGGCTACACCTTC. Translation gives CASSLSVIYGYTF.

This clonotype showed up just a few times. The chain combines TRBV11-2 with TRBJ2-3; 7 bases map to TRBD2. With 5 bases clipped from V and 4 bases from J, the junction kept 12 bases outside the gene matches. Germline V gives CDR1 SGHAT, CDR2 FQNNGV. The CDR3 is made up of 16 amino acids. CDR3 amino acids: CASSKRGRPGADTQYF. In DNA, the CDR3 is TGTGCCAGCAGCAAGCGGGGCCGACCTGGGGCAGATACGCAGTATTTT.

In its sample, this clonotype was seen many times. CDR3: CASSKLANRDTQYF. The CDR3 bases are TGTGCCAGTAGTAAACTAGCGAACAGGGATACGCAGTATTTT. The chain combines TRBV19 with TRBJ2-3; 7 bases map to TRBD2. V trimming: 4 bases; J trimming: 6 bases; junction bases outside the gene matches: 7. This CDR3 has 14 amino acids. CDR1 is LNHDA and CDR2 is SQIVND in the germline V gene (reference sequence).

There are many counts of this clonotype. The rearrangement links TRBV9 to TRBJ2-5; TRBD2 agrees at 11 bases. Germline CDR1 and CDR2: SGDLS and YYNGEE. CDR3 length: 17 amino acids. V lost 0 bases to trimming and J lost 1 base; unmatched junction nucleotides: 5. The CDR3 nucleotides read TGTGCCAGCAGCGTAGCTACAACTAGCGGGGGCCAAGAGACCCAGTACTTC. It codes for CASSVATTSGGQETQYF.

Here the CDR3 DNA reads TGTGCCAGCAGCTTACAGGGGGGAGAGGACACTGAAGCTTTCTTT. This sequence encodes CASSLQGGEDTEAFF. The V and J genes are TRBV5-6 and TRBJ1-1; 8 positions match TRBD1. This CDR3 region has 15 residues. Germline V lookup: CDR1 SGHDT, CDR2 YYEEEE. Germline trimming cut 2 bases from V and 3 bases from J; bases unmatched to any gene: 6.

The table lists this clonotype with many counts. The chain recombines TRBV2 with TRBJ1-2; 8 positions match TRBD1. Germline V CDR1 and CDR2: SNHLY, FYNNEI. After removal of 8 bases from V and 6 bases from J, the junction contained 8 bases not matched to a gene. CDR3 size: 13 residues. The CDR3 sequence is CASLWTGNNGYTF. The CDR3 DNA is TGTGCCAGCCTTTGGACAGGGAACAATGGCTACACCTTC.

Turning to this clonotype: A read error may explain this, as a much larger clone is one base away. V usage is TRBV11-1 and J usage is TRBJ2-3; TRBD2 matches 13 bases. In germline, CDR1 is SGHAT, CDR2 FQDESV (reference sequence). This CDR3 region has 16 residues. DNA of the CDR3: TGTGCCAGCAGCAAGGGACTAGCGGGGAGGACAGATGCGCAGTATTTT. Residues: CASSKGLAGRTDAQYF.

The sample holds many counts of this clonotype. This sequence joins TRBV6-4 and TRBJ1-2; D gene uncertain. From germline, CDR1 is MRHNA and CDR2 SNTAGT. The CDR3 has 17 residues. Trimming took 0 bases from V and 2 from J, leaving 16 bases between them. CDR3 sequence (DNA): TGTGCCAGCAGTGACTCGAAAGGGCCAGACATAAACTATGGCTACACCTTC. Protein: CASSDSKGPDINYGYTF.

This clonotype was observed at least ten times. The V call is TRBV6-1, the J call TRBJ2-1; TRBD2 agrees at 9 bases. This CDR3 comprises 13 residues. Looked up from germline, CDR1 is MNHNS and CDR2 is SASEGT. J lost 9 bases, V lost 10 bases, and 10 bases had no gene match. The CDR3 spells CATRPGLAIEQFF. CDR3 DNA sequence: TGTGCCACACGTCCGGGACTAGCCATTGAGCAGTTCTTC.

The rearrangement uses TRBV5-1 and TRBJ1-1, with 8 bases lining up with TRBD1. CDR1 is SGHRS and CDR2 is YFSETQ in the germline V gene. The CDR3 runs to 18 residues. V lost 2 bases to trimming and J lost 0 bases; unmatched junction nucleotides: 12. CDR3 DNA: TGCGCCAGCAGCTTCGGGACAGGACATAACTTCATGAACACTGAAGCTTTCTTT. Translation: CASSFGTGHNFMNTEAFF.

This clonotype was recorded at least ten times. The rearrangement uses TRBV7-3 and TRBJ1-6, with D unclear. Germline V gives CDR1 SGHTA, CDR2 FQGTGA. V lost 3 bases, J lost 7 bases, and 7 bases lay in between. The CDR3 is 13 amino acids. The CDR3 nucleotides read TGTGCCAGCAGCTTTAACAACAATTCACCCCTCCACTTT. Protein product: CASSFNNNSPLHF.

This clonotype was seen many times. CDR3 nucleotide sequence: TGTGCCAGCAGTTTAGACTTTGTGCAGGGGGGATCCTTATATAGAGAGACCCAGTACTTC. Translation gives CASSLDFVQGGSLYRETQYF. The chain uses TRBV12-3 or TRBV12-4 and TRBJ2-5; D possibly corresponds to TRBD1 (7 bases). With 1 base removed from V and 4 bases from J, the gap between germline ends came to 28 bases. This CDR3 spans 20 amino acids.

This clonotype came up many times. CDR3 in DNA: TGTGCCACGCTTAGGGGGCCCGGGGAAAAACTGTTTTTT. It specifies CATLRGPGEKLFF. The chain recombines TRBV2 with TRBJ1-4; 7 positions match TRBD1. This CDR3 is built from 13 residues. The ends lost 10 bases at V and 8 bases at J; junction bases unmatched: 10. The germline V gene has CDR1 SNHLY and CDR2 FYNNEI.

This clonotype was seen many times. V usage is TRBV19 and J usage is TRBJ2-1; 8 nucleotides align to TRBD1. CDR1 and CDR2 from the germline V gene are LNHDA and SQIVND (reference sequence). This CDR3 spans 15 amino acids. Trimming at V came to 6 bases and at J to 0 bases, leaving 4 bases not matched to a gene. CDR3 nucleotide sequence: TGTGCCAGTAGAAGGGACAGGAGCTCCTACAATGAGCAGTTCTTC. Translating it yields CASRRDRSSYNEQFF.

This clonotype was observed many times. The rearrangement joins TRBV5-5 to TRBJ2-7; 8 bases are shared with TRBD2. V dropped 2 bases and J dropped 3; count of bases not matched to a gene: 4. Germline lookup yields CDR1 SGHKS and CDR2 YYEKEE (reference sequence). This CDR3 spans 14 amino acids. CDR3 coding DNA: TGTGCCAGCAGCTTTAGCGGGGAAGTCTACGAGCAGTACTTC. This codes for CASSFSGEVYEQYF.

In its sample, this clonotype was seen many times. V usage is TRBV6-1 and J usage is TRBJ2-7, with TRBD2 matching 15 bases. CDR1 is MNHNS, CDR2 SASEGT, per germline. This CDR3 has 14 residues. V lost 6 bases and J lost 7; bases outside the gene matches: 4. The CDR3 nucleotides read TGTGCCAGCAGCGGACTAGCGGGAGGGCAAGAGCAGTACTTC. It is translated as CASSGLAGGQEQYF.